This T cell receptor (beta chain) stems from a study of cytomegalovirus exposure and HLA in healthy donors. Losses at the gene ends were 2 bases for V and 2 bases for J; bases not matched to a gene: 10. CDR3 size: 18 residues. Germline CDR1 and CDR2: MGHDK and SYGVNS. Amplification used 60 Vbeta primers and 13 Jbeta primers. Method: immunoSEQ multiplex PCR; TCRdb's copy keeps in-frame clones and lacks some. The table lists roughly 34,000 clones. The chain has TRBV25-1 and TRBJ2-7, with 12 nucleotides matching TRBD2. The specimen was PBMCs. The TCR comes from a middle-aged woman in good health and CMV-seropositive. This chain's CDR3 is CASSEPPASGRGTYEQYF. The CDR3 DNA follows: TGTGCCAGCAGTGAACCACCGGCTAGCGGGAGGGGTACCTACGAGCAGTACTTC.